These 3 T cell receptor beta chains were all obtained from the same sample, sequenced in a study of vaccination and CD4 T cells after COVID-19. Antigens for these TCRs are unknown. Described treatment: roughly nine-day PBMC culture with coronavirus spike peptide pools or control peptides (ViraFEST assay). Sequenced with the Oncomine TCR Beta short-read assay was DNA taken from cultured CD4+ T cells. TCRdb reprocessed the PCR reads with MiXCR, giving one entry per CDR3 protein. The table records some 16,000 distinct CDR3 sequences, approximately 54% of them present only once. The specimen was CD4+ T cells from blood, cultured in vitro. These receptor sequences come from a human donor who had recovered from COVID-19.

There are a few counts of this clonotype. J is TRBJ1-3 and V is TRBV6-1; 7 bases map to TRBD1. Trimming removed 8 bases from V and 1 base from J; junction bases left unmatched: 8. CDR3 length: 15 amino acids. Looked up from germline, CDR1 is MNHNS and CDR2 is SASEGT. This chain's CDR3 is CASLRGDSSGNTIYF. CDR3 in DNA: TGTGCCAGCCTAAGGGGGGACAGTTCTGGAAACACCATATATTTT.

The chain carries TRBV10-2 and TRBJ2-4; D is unclear. Per the germline V gene, CDR1 is WSHSY and CDR2 is SAAADI. Trimming stripped 3 bases from V and 0 bases from J, with 3 bases between. This CDR3 spans 13 amino acids. DNA for the CDR3: TGCGCCAGCAGTGACCCAGCCAAAAACATTCAGTACTTC. Protein sequence: CASSDPAKNIQYF.

This clonotype was observed a handful of times. The rearrangement links TRBV28 to TRBJ2-1; maybe TRBD2 (6 bases). Germline V CDR1 and CDR2: MDHEN, SYDVKM. This CDR3 contains 16 residues. The germline V and J ends were trimmed by 2 bases and 4 bases, with 15 bases remaining between them. The chain's CDR3 is CASSLVHSGLYNEQFF. The CDR3, as DNA: TGTGCCAGCAGTTTAGTACATAGCGGATTATACAATGAGCAGTTCTTC.